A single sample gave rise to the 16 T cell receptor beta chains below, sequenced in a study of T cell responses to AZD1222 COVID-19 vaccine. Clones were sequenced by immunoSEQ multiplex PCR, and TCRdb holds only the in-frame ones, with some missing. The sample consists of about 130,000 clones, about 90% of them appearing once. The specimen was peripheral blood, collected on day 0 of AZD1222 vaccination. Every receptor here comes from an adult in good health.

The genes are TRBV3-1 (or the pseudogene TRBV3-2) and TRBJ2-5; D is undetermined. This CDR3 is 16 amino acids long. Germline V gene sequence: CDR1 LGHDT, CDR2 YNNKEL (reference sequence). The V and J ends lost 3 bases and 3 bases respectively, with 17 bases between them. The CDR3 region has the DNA TGTGCCAGCAGCCACCTAGTAGGTCGGAATAAAGAGACCCAGTACTTC. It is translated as CASSHLVGRNKETQYF.

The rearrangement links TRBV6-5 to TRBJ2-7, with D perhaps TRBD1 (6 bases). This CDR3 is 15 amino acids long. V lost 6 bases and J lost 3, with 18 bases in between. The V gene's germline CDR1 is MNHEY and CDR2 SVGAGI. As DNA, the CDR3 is TGTGCCAGCAGGCCGCAATCCCAAGGGGGCTACGAGCAGTACTTC. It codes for CASRPQSQGGYEQYF.

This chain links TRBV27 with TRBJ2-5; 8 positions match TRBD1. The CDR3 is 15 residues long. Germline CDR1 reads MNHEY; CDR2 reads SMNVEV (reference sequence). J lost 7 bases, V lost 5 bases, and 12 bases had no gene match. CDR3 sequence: CASSPAQGVWGTQYF. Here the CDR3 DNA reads TGTGCCAGCAGTCCGGCACAGGGGGTATGGGGGACCCAGTACTTC.

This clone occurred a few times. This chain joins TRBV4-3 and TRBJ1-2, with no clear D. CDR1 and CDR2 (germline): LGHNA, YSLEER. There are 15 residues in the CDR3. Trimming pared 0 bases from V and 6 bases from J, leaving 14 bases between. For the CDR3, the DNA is TGCGCCAGCAGCCAAGATTGGGTCGTCACGCATGGCTACACCTTC. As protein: CASSQDWVVTHGYTF.

Written as DNA, the CDR3 is TGTGCCTGCGCCGGGACTGCCTCCTACAATGAGCAGTTCTTC. This codes for CACAGTASYNEQFF. The V gene is TRBV30, the J gene TRBJ2-1, with D possibly matching TRBD2 (6 bases). Germline V gene data show CDR1 as GTSNPN and CDR2 as SVGIG (reference sequence). This CDR3 is 14 amino acids long. V lost 6 bases, J lost 0 bases, and 12 bases lay in between. Together with reference TRBV30 and TRBJ2-1, the CDR3 gives the full variable domain: SQTIHQWPATLVQPVGSPLSLECTVEGTSNPNLYWYRQAAGRGLQLLFYSVGIGQISSEVPQNLSASRPQDRQFILSSKKLLLSDSGFYLCACAGTASYNEQFFGPGTRLTVL.

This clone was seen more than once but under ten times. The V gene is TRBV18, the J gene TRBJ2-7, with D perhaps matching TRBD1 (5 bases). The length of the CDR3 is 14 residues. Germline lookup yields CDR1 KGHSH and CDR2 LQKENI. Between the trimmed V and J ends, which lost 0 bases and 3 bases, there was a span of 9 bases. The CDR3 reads CASSPPSGIYEQYF. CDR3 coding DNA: TGTGCCAGCTCACCACCCTCAGGGATCTACGAGCAGTACTTC.

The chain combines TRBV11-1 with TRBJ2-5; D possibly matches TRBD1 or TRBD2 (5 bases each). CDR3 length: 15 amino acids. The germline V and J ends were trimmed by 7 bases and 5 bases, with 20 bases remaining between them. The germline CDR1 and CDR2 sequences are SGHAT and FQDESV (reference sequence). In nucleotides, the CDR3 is TGTGCCAGCACGGGGCAGCTAGGGTCGGGGGAGACCCAGTACTTC. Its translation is CASTGQLGSGETQYF.

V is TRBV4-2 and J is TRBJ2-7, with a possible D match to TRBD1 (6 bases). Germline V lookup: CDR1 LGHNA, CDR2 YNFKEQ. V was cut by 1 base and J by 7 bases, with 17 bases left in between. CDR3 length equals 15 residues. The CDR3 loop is CASSQGSPNRVEQYF. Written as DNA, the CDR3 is TGTGCCAGCAGCCAAGGCTCACCCAACAGGGTGGAGCAGTACTTC.

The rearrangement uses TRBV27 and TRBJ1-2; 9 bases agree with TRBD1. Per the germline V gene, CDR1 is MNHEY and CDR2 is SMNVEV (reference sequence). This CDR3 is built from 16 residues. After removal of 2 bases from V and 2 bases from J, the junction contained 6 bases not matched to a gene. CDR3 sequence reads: CASSLTPDRGNYGYTF. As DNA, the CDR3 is TGTGCCAGCAGTTTAACCCCGGACAGGGGAAACTATGGCTACACCTTC.

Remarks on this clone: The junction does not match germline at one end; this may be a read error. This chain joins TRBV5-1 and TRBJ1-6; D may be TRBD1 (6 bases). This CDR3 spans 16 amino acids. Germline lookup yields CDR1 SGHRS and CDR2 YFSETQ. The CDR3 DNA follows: TGCGCCAGCAGTTTGGACAGCGAGGGTTTTAATTCACCCCTCCACTTT. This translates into CASSLDSEGFNSPLHF.

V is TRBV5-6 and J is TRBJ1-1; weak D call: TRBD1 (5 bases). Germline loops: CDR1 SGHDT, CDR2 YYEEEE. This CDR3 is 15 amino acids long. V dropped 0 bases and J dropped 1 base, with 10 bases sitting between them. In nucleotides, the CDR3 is TGTGCCAGCAGCTTGGGGTGGGACCCGAACACTGAAGCTTTCTTT. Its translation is CASSLGWDPNTEAFF.

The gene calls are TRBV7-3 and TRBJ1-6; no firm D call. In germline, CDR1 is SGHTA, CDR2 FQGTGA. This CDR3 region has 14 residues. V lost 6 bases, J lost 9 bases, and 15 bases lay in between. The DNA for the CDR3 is TGTGCCAGCAGGGCTGGGATGGGTACTTCACCCCTCCACTTT. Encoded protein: CASRAGMGTSPLHF. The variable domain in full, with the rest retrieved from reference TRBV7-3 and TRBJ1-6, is GAGVSQTPSNKVTEKGKYVELRCDPISGHTALYWYRQSLGQGPEFLIYFQGTGAADDSGLPNDRFFAVRPEGSVSTLKIQRTERGDSAVYLCASRAGMGTSPLHFGNGTRLTVT.

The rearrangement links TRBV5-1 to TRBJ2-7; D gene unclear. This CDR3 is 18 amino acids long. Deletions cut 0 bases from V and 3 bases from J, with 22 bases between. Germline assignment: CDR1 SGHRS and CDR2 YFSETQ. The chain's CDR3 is CASSLVSSSPRIRYEQYF. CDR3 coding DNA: TGCGCCAGCAGCTTGGTATCGTCTTCCCCACGGATACGCTACGAGCAGTACTTC. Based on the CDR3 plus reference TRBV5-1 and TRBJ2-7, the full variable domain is KAGVTQTPRYLIKTRGQQVTLSCSPISGHRSVSWYQQTPGQGLQFLFEYFSETQRNKGNFPGRFSGRQFSNSRSEMNVSTLELGDSALYLCASSLVSSSPRIRYEQYFGPGTRLTVT.

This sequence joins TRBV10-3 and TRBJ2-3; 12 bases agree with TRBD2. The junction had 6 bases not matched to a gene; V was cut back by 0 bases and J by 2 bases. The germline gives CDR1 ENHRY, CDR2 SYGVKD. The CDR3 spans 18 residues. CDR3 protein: CAISESTSGGGYTDTQYF. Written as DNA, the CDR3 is TGTGCCATCAGTGAGTCGACTAGCGGGGGAGGATACACAGATACGCAGTATTTT.

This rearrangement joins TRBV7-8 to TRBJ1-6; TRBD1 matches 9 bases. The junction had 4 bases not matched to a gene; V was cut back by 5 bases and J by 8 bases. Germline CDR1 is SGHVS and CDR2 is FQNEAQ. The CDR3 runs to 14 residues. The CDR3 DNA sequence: TGTGCCAGCAGCCTTACAGGGGGCGATTCACCCCTCCACTTT. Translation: CASSLTGGDSPLHF.

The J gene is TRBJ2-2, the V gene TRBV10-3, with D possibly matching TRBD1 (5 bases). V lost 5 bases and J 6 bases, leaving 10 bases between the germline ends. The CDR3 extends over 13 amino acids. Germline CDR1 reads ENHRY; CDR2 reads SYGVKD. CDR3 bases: TGTGCCATCAGTCAGGGAAGCCCCGGGGAGCTGTTTTTT. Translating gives CAISQGSPGELFF.